Listed below are T cell receptor beta chains from one sample, sequenced in a study of Ad26.COV2.S vaccination and SARS-CoV-2 variants. Clones were read by immunoSEQ multiplex PCR, and TCRdb kept only the in-frame ones, dropping some. The sample lists more than 300,000 clones, about 87% occurring once. The sample in question was peripheral blood, obtained in a trial of Ad26.COV2.S vaccine versus placebo. These receptors were obtained from a person between 18 and 65 years old who received the Ad26.COV2.S COVID-19 vaccine or a placebo. CDR3s include the opening cysteine and the closing phenylalanine or tryptophan. A D gene is named only where the DNA matches it firmly. Where a row states a size, it is once, few, many or the class of an expanded clone; other rows omit it.

. | few | TRBJ2-7 | TRBV5-1 | CASSLGRGSYEQYF | TGCGCCAGCAGCTTGGGACGTGGGTCCTACGAGCAGTACTTC
. | few | TRBJ1-3 | TRBV6-5 | CASSRGSPTGNTIYF | TGTGCCAGCAGCCGCGGGAGCCCCACTGGAAACACCATATATTTT
TRBD1 | . | TRBJ1-1 | TRBV2 | CASSPPRDRGNTEAFF | TGTGCCAGCAGCCCACCTAGGGACAGGGGAAACACTGAAGCTTTCTTT
TRBD2 | . | TRBJ2-1 | TRBV19 | CASSTPRTSGSYNEQFF | TGTGCCAGTAGTACACCCCGGACTAGCGGGAGTTACAATGAGCAGTTCTTC
. | once | TRBJ2-5 | TRBV4-3 | CASSQARQETQYF | TGCGCCAGCAGCCAAGCTAGACAAGAGACCCAGTACTTC
. | . | TRBJ2-5 | TRBV9 | CASSVGRVQETQYF | TGTGCCAGCAGCGTAGGCAGGGTACAAGAGACCCAGTACTTC
. | . | TRBJ1-2 | TRBV30 | CAWGFGGNYGYTF | TGTGCCTGGGGGTTTGGGGGTAACTATGGCTACACCTTC
. | . | TRBJ2-1 | TRBV10-3 | CAITEFVRDSSNEQFF | TGTGCCATCACTGAGTTTGTCCGGGACTCTTCTAATGAGCAGTTCTTC
. | . | TRBJ2-5 | TRBV7-2 | CASSLVSQAQETQYF | TGTGCCAGCAGCTTAGTGAGCCAGGCCCAAGAGACCCAGTACTTC
TRBD1 | . | TRBJ1-4 | TRBV9 | CASSAWDRGPINEKLFF | TGTGCCAGCAGCGCGTGGGACAGGGGCCCTATTAATGAAAAACTGTTTTTT
TRBD2 | . | TRBJ2-3 | TRBV12-3/TRBV12-4 | CASRTSGGDTQYF | TGTGCCAGCAGAACCAGCGGGGGAGATACGCAGTATTTT
. | few | TRBJ1-2 | TRBV2 | CASSASGRDLTFGYTF | TGTGCCAGCAGTGCCAGTGGCAGGGACCTCACCTTCGGCTACACCTTC
. | . | TRBJ1-1 | TRBV19 | CASKYDLNTEAFF | TGTGCCAGTAAATACGATCTGAACACTGAAGCTTTCTTT
. | . | TRBJ2-7 | TRBV5-1 | CASSLEYGSYEQYF | TGCGCCAGCAGCTTGGAATACGGTTCCTACGAGCAGTACTTC
. | . | TRBJ1-1 | TRBV12-5 | CASGLVRSQGIFLNTEAFF | TGTGCTAGTGGTTTGGTACGAAGCCAGGGAATTTTCCTGAACACTGAAGCTTTCTTT
. | . | TRBJ2-3 | TRBV10-3 | CAMRGSEVDTQYF | TGTGCCATGCGGGGTAGCGAGGTAGATACGCAGTATTTT
. | . | TRBJ1-4 | TRBV9 | CASSEDFTLNEKLFF | TGTGCCAGCAGCGAGGACTTTACCCTTAATGAAAAACTGTTTTTT
TRBD1 | . | TRBJ2-7 | TRBV30 | CAWSAQGIEQYF | TGTGCCTGGAGTGCACAGGGGATCGAGCAGTACTTC
TRBD1 | . | TRBJ2-7 | TRBV9 | CASSVAGDRRSEQYF | TGTGCCAGCAGCGTAGCCGGGGACAGACGGTCCGAGCAGTACTTC
TRBD2 | . | TRBJ2-1 | TRBV4-1 | CASSWGLASYNEQFF | TGCGCCAGCAGTTGGGGACTAGCGAGTTACAATGAGCAGTTCTTC
TRBD2 | . | TRBJ2-7 | TRBV5-1 | CASSLSSSGAHEQYF | TGCGCCAGCAGCTTGTCCTCTAGCGGGGCCCACGAGCAGTACTTC
. | . | TRBJ1-2 | TRBV30 | CAWSVYSRANYGYTF | TGTGCCTGGAGTGTTTACAGTCGGGCTAACTATGGCTACACCTTC
. | few | TRBJ1-2 | TRBV10-1 | CASRQRGGYTF | TGCGCCAGCAGGCAACGCGGTGGCTACACCTTC